Each of the 13 T cell receptor beta chains below was sequenced from the same sample in a study of metastatic and nonmetastatic thyroid tumors. Thyroid surgery was preceded by no treatment in any patient. TCRdb re-called clones from the PCR reads using MiXCR. The sample has about 13,000 clones; around 25% are singletons. The sample comprised blood. Receptors originate from a male donor with papillary thyroid cancer or a benign thyroid nodule (not recorded which). Some clones in this sample may be carry-over from other donors' samples.

V and J are TRBV6-4 and TRBJ2-3; 7 bases align to TRBD2. V lost 0 bases, J lost 3 bases, and 0 bases stayed unmatched. Germline CDR1 MRHNA, CDR2 SNTAGT. The CDR3 spans 14 residues. In DNA form, the CDR3 reads TGTGCCAGCAGTGACTCGCGGGAGACAGATACGCAGTATTTT. Protein product: CASSDSRETDTQYF.

The chain joins TRBV11-1 to TRBJ2-3; 7 nucleotides align to TRBD2. The CDR3 loop spans 15 amino acids. J lost 2 bases, V lost 6 bases, and 8 bases had no gene match. Germline V lookup: CDR1 SGHAT, CDR2 FQDESV (reference sequence). The CDR3 reads CASSRHAGDTDTQYF. The CDR3 DNA follows: TGTGCCAGCAGTCGACATGCGGGGGACACAGATACGCAGTATTTT.

The chain recombines TRBV5-1 with TRBJ1-6; D is undetermined. The CDR3 has 13 residues. Between the trimmed V and J ends, which lost 0 bases and 10 bases, there was a span of 8 bases. The germline V gene has CDR1 SGHRS and CDR2 YFSETQ. DNA of the CDR3: TGCGCCAGCAGCTTGGGCCAGAGCTCACCCCTCCACTTT. It specifies CASSLGQSSPLHF. Combining the CDR3 with reference TRBV5-1 and TRBJ1-6 gives the whole variable domain KAGVTQTPRYLIKTRGQQVTLSCSPISGHRSVSWYQQTPGQGLQFLFEYFSETQRNKGNFPGRFSGRQFSNSRSEMNVSTLELGDSALYLCASSLGQSSPLHFGNGTRLTVT.

Here the CDR3 reads CASWSVKGDNYGYTF. The DNA of the CDR3 is TGTGCCAGCTGGTCAGTGAAGGGGGATAACTATGGCTACACCTTC. The chain employs TRBV7-8 and TRBJ1-2; tentative D call: TRBD1 (6 bases). From germline, CDR1 is SGHVS and CDR2 FQNEAQ. This CDR3 has 15 amino acids. Trimming took 8 bases from V and 1 from J, leaving 17 bases between them. Complete variable domain (other parts from reference TRBV7-8 and TRBJ1-2): GAGVSQSPRYKVAKRGQDVALRCDPISGHVSLFWYQQALGQGPEFLTYFQNEAQLDKSGLPSDRFFAERPEGSVSTLKIQRTQQEDSAVYLCASWSVKGDNYGYTFGSGTRLTVV.

This rearrangement joins TRBV9 to TRBJ1-3; D uncertain. Trimming left V 5 bases short and J 0 bases short, with 12 bases between. Per germline, CDR1 SGDLS and CDR2 YYNGEE. This CDR3 is 15 amino acids long. This CDR3 reads CASRHEGRSGNTIYF. The CDR3 DNA reads as TGTGCCAGCAGACACGAGGGCCGCTCTGGAAACACCATATATTTT.

By sample share, this clone is medium-sized (0.01 to 0.1%). The genes are TRBV6-1 and TRBJ1-2, with D perhaps matching TRBD1 (6 bases). V was trimmed by 2 bases and J by 2 bases, leaving 12 bases between them. The CDR3 runs to 15 residues. The germline CDR1 and CDR2 sequences are MNHNS and SASEGT. The CDR3 reads CASSEMAGANYGYTF. In nucleotides, the CDR3 is TGTGCCAGCAGTGAAATGGCAGGGGCCAACTATGGCTACACCTTC.

This clone was found a few times. The V and J genes are TRBV6-1 and TRBJ2-2; tentative D call: TRBD1 (6 bases). The germline V and J ends were trimmed by 3 bases and 5 bases, with 10 bases remaining between them. Germline-derived CDR1 and CDR2 are MNHNS and SASEGT. The CDR3 consists of 14 residues. CDR3 sequence (DNA): TGTGCCAGCAGTGACCGGGACAATACCGGGGAGCTGTTTTTT. Its protein is CASSDRDNTGELFF.

This clone occurred a few times. The chain joins TRBV27 to TRBJ2-1, with D unclear. The CDR3 spans 11 residues. CDR1 and CDR2 (germline): MNHEY, SMNVEV (reference sequence). V lost 6 bases, J lost 9 bases, and 9 bases lay in between. The CDR3 is CASSDYGEQFF. In DNA form, the CDR3 reads TGTGCCAGCAGCGATTACGGTGAGCAGTTCTTC.

This clone was observed at least ten times. V and J are TRBV3-1 and TRBJ2-7; 8 nucleotides agree with TRBD2. This CDR3 is 16 amino acids long. Per germline, CDR1 LGHDT and CDR2 YNNKEL (reference sequence). V shed 0 bases and J 7 bases; nucleotides not matched to a gene: 11. The CDR3 is CASSQEGAGEYKEQYF. CDR3 bases: TGTGCCAGCAGCCAAGAGGGAGCGGGAGAGTATAAAGAGCAGTACTTC.

This clone was detected a few times. The gene calls are TRBV6-1 and TRBJ2-2; D is unclear. Trimming left V 8 bases short and J 2 bases short, with 9 bases between. The CDR3 contains 13 residues. CDR1 MNHNS and CDR2 SASEGT come from the germline V gene. The CDR3 DNA follows: TGTGCCAGCGGGTCGGTAAACACCGGGGAGCTGTTTTTT. Its protein is CASGSVNTGELFF.

There are a few counts of this clone. The chain uses TRBV7-3 and TRBJ2-1, with TRBD2 identical over 11 bases. The CDR3 has 16 amino acids. J gave up 10 bases and V 1 base, and 9 bases lay outside the gene matches. Germline CDR1 is SGHTA and CDR2 is FQGTGA. CDR3 nucleotides: TGTGCCAGCAGCTTAAGTGGGACTAGCGGCTTCAGCGAGCAGTTCTTC. It specifies CASSLSGTSGFSEQFF. Full variable domain (missing parts from reference TRBV7-3 and TRBJ2-1): GAGVSQTPSNKVTEKGKYVELRCDPISGHTALYWYRQSLGQGPEFLIYFQGTGAADDSGLPNDRFFAVRPEGSVSTLKIQRTERGDSAVYLCASSLSGTSGFSEQFFGPGTRLTVL.

Concerning this clone itself: This is likely a read error, given that the CDR3 carries no conserved phenylalanine or tryptophan at its end. J is TRBJ2-5 and V is TRBV7-9; D is possibly TRBD1 (6 bases). The CDR3 is made up of 15 amino acids. Germline V gives CDR1 SEHNR, CDR2 FQNEAQ (reference sequence). The germline V and J ends were trimmed by 1 base and 1 base, with 10 bases remaining between them. This CDR3 reads CASSLEVDSQETQYL. CDR3 sequence (DNA): TGTGCCAGCAGCTTAGAGGTGGACAGCCAAGAGACCCAGTACCTC.

This clone was picked up one time. This chain uses TRBV7-9 with TRBJ1-1, with TRBD1 as a possible D gene (6 bases). The germline CDR1 and CDR2 sequences are SEHNR and FQNEAQ (reference sequence). Trimming took off 4 bases at V and 1 base at J, with 13 bases between the two ends. The CDR3 has 15 amino acids. This CDR3 is CASSSQGTPNTEAFF. The CDR3 DNA sequence: TGTGCCAGCAGCTCCCAGGGGACACCGAACACTGAAGCTTTCTTT.